This T cell receptor beta chain was observed in a study of regulatory T cells in long-lasting Graves disease. Points from the study as a whole: With a few thousand shared public clonotypes, persistent patients exceeded new patients, who shared around 970.

CDR3 length equals 13 residues. CDR1 and CDR2 (germline): SGHAT, FQNNGV. V dropped 8 bases and J dropped 0; count of bases not matched to a gene: 1. This clonotype was counted many times. Its antigen is not known. The time point denotes: persistent/refractory GD, antithyroid drugs over 5 years with positive TRAb. Extracted PBMC RNA gave rise to the TCR library. Assembly of TCR beta libraries relied on iRepertoire HTBI primers together with Arm-PCR of CDR3 regions. TCRdb reprocessed the multiplex PCR reads via MiXCR and lists one record per CDR3 protein. The data hold 650,000 to 850,000 distinct CDR3 sequences, with 30% observed a single time.

This specimen consisted of peripheral blood mononuclear cells (PBMCs), obtained when the disease was refractory, from a patient treated with antithyroid drugs. This chain connects TRBV11-2 to TRBJ1-1, with 9 bases aligning to TRBD1. This TCR was sampled from a female donor with Graves disease. The CDR3 reads CASGTGLNTEAFF. CDR3 bases: TGTGCCAGCGGGACAGGGCTGAACACTGAAGCTTTCTTT.